This T cell receptor beta chain was sequenced in a study of identifying expanded T cells in peripheral blood. Study findings and constraints: Over two and four weeks, about 17 and 20 clones changed, versus 1.2 between replicates.

In the case of this clone: Its antigen is undetermined.

During the collection period, no donor immune events like infections were recorded. V gave up 6 bases and J gave up 5 bases; unmatched junction bases: 8. The germline gives CDR1 MNHEY, CDR2 SVGAGI. This CDR3 spans 14 amino acids. Repertoires were generated with immunoSEQ multiplex PCR, while TCRdb's copy carries only in-frame clones and drops some. The sample holds around 50,000 clones; roughly nine tenths are singletons and the top ten take about 3.7%. The rearrangement uses TRBV6-5 and TRBJ2-7; 9 bases agree with TRBD2. The source material was blood. The sequence was obtained from a person aged 18 to 70 in good health. For the CDR3, the DNA is TGTGCCAGCAGGAACTTAGCGGGGGCTCACGAGCAGTACTTC. Translation: CASRNLAGAHEQYF.